Given below is one TCR beta chain in context. The target of this receptor is not known. Base qualities are missing; no much larger clone stands one base away. This entry is derived from a study of beta chain features in type 1 diabetes (dated 2018 in TCRdb). For the wider study: Mean age, gender distribution, total cell number and subset yield were not different between patients and healthy donors. A total of 107,917,701 sorted cells were examined across all samples, and the number of cells per subset was strongly correlated with RNA yield. The study compared TCRB repertoires of sorted circulating CD4+ T cell subsets between recently diagnosed type 1 diabetes patients and matched healthy donors. Naive and central memory subsets were obtained from all 28 donors, but regulatory and stem cell-like memory subsets were isolated from only 8 patients and roughly eight healthy donors.

From each donor, a single peripheral blood sample of approximately 120 mL on average was drawn into heparinised tubes. Naive, central memory, regulatory and stem cell-like memory CD4+ T cells were sorted on a BD FACSAria II using a panel including CD45RO, CCR7, CD25, CD127, CD95 and CD27. Every sorted population had a purity above 95%. Right away, PBMCs were isolated by Lymphoprep density gradient centrifugation and were stained directly, with no culture step. To minimize batch effects, samples were stained and sorted in pairs, one healthy donor with one patient per experiment. Points the paper makes about the study in general: PCR may preferentially amplify shorter templates, but because patient and control samples were amplified and corrected together, any resulting skew would affect both groups equally. HLA sub-analyses involved small numbers of individuals, so any influence of HLA type on TCRB rearrangement remained unresolved. The naive, central memory and regulatory TCRB repertoires appeared to resemble one another more closely among patients than among healthy donors. Type 1 diabetes patients showed a moderate but significant shortening of TCRB CDR3 length in all four CD4+ subsets. Sequencing cDNA rather than genomic DNA could over-represent highly expressing activated cells, although activation and CD3 levels did not differ between groups. Fewer insertions and more nucleotide deletions at VDJ recombination sites were observed in patients with type 1 diabetes, implying thymic rearrangement abnormalities.

CDR1 is given as MNHEY and CDR2 as SMNVEV, both from the germline V gene (reference sequence). The CDR3 spans 13 residues, from the cysteine through the phenylalanine. CDR3 DNA only is kept here, 39 bases in frame from base 1. Trimming accounts for 5 bases at V and 10 bases at J, while the number of junction bases matched to no gene is 5. The High Capacity cDNA Reverse Transcription Kit was used to reverse transcribe all of the isolated RNA, meaning that expressed TCRB transcripts were what got sequenced. Naive, central memory and regulatory T cell samples underwent deep immunoSEQ sequencing, averaging approximately 3.5 million total reads per sample. Sorted cells were lysed in RLT buffer and RNA was extracted with DNase-treated RNeasy Micro or Mini kits, depending on cell number. Each cell subset was processed on its own to prevent cross-contamination, while patient and healthy donor samples were processed together. Using the immunoSEQ multiplex PCR, TCRB sequences were amplified from cDNA into 87-bp fragments spanning the CDR3 region. The amplicons were sequenced using the Illumina HiSeq platform. Processing in the source paper ran as follows. Synthetic template baselines were used to correct PCR bias computationally, reads within Hamming distance 2 were collapsed together, and singletons that could not be merged were discarded. Reads were aligned against IMGT to assign V, D and J genes, CDR3 length and insertions or deletions at six rearrangement sites. Clonotype counts were normalized to sorted cell number within each subset before computing true diversity and Gini coefficients with the tcR R package. The overlap coefficient, calculated on TCRB nucleotide sequences, was used to measure repertoire sharing. Out-of-frame TCRB sequences from naive cells were analyzed as a proxy for the pre-selection repertoire. TCRdb provides this immuneACCESS table in a form limited to in-frame rearrangements. Some clones are lacking; in checked studies, under half of them reflect an unresolved V gene, and why the rest are absent is not known. For V, J and clone size, that table is used; D and trimming come from the DNA. The sample records 600,000 to 650,000 clones, 15% to 19% of which are singletons. About 0.086% of the sample belongs to the ten largest clones.

The sample consisted of naive CD4+ T cells from blood. Per the publication, the cell subset or site label means: true naive CD4+ T cells. This clonotype originated in a man younger than 30 in good health. The sequence links TRBV27 to TRBJ1-1, with 12 central nucleotides matching TRBD1. The DNA sequence is given as TGTGCCAGCAGTCTTGGGACAGGGGGCCGAGCTTTCTTT. It codes for CASSLGTGGRAFF.